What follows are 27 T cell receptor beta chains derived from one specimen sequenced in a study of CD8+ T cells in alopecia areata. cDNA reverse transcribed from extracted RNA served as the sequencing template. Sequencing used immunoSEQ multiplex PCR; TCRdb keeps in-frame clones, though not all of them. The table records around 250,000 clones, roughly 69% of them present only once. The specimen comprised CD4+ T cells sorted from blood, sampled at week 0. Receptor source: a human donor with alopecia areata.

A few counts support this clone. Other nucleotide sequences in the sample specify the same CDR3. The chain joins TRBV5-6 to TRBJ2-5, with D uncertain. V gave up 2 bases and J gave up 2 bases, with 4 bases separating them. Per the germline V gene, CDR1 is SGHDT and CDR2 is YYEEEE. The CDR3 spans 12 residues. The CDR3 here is CASSLRQETQYF. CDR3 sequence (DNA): TGTGCCAGCAGCTTAAGACAAGAGACCCAGTACTTC.

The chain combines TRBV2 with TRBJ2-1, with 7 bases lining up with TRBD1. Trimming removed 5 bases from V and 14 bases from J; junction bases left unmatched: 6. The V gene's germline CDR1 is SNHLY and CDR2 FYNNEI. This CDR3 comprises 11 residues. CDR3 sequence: CASSSDRVKFF. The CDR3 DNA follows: TGTGCCAGCAGTTCAGACAGGGTGAAGTTCTTC.

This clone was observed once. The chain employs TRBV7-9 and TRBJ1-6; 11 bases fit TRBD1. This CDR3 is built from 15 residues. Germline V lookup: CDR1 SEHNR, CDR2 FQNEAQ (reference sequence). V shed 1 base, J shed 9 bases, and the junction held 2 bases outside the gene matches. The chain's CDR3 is CASSLEGTGGSPLHF. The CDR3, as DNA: TGTGCCAGCAGCTTAGAGGGGACAGGGGGTTCACCCCTCCACTTT.

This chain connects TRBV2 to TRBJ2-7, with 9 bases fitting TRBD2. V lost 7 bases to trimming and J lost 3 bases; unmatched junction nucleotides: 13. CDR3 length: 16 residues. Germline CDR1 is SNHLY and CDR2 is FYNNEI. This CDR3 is CASTLRRTSAYYEQYF. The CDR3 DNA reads TGTGCCAGCACCCTTCGAAGGACTAGCGCATACTACGAGCAGTACTTC.

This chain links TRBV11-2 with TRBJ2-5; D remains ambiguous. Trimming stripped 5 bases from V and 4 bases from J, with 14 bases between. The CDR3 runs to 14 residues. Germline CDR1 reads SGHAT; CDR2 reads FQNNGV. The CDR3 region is CASSVGVLGETQYF. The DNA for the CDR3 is TGTGCCAGCAGCGTTGGGGTCCTGGGAGAGACCCAGTACTTC.

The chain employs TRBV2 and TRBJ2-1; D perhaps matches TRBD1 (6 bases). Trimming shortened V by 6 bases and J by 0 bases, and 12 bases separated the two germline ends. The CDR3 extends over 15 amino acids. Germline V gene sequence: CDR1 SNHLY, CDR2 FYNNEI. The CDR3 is CASSPRGSSYNEQFF. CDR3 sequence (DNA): TGTGCCAGCAGCCCTAGGGGGAGCTCCTACAATGAGCAGTTCTTC.

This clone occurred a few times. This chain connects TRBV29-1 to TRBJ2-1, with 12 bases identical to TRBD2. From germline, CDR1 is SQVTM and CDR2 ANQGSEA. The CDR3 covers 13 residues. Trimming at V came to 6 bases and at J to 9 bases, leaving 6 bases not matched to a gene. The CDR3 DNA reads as TGCAGCGTCGCTAGCGGGGGGGCTACTGAGCAGTTCTTC. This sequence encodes CSVASGGATEQFF.

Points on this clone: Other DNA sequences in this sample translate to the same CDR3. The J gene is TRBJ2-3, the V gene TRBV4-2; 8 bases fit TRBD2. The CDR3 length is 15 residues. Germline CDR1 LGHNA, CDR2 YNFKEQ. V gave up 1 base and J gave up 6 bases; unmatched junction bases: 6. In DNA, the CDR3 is TGTGCCAGCAGCCAAGTCCCTCGGGGGGGTGATACGCAGTATTTT. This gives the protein CASSQVPRGGDTQYF.

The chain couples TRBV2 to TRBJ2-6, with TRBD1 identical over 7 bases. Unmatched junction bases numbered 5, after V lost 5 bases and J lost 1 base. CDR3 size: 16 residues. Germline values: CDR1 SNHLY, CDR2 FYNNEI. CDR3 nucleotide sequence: TGTGCCAGCAGTACAGGGGTCCCGTCTGGGGCCAACGTCCTGACTTTC. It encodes CASSTGVPSGANVLTF. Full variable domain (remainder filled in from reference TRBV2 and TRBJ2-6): EPEVTQTPSHQVTQMGQEVILRCVPISNHLYFYWYRQILGQKVEFLVSFYNNEISEKSEIFDDQFSVERPDGSNFTLKIRSTKLEDSAMYFCASSTGVPSGANVLTFGAGSRLTVL.

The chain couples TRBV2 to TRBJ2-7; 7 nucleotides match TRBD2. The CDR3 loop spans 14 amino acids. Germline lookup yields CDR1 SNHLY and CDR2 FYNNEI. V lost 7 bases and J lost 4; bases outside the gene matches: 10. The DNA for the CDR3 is TGTGCCAGCACTGGGAGGGGTGGCTTGTACGAGCAGTACTTC. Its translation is CASTGRGGLYEQYF.

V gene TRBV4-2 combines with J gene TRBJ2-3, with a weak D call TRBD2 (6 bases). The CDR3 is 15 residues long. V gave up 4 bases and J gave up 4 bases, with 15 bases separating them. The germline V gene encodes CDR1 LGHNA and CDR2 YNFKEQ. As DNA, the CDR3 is TGTGCCAGCAGCCCCGGGACTCCGGGGCCAGATACGCAGTATTTT. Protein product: CASSPGTPGPDTQYF.

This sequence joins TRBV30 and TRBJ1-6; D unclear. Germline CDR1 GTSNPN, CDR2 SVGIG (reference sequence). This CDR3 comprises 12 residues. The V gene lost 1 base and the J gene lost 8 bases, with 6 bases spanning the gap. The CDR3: CAWSGLDSPLHF. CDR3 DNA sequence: TGTGCCTGGAGTGGTCTCGATTCACCCCTCCACTTT.

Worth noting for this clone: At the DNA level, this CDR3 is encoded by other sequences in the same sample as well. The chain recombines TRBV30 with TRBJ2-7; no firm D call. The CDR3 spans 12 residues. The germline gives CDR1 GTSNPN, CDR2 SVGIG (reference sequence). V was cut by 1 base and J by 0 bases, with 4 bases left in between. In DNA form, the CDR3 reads TGTGCCTGGAGTGGCGGCTCCTACGAGCAGTACTTC. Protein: CAWSGGSYEQYF.

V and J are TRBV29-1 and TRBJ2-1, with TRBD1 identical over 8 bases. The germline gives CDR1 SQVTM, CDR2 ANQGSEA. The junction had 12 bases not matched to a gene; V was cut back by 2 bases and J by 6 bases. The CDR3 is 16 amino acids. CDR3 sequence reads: CSVEKRRTGPVNEQFF. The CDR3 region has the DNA TGCAGCGTTGAAAAGAGGAGGACAGGGCCTGTCAATGAGCAGTTCTTC.

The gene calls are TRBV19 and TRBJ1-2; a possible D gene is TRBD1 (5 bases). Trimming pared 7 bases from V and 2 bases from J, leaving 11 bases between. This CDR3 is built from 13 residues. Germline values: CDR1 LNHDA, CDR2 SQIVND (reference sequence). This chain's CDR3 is CASNQGHNYGYTF. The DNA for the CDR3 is TGTGCCAGTAACCAGGGCCACAACTATGGCTACACCTTC. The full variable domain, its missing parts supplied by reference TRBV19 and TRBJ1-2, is DGGITQSPKYLFRKEGQNVTLSCEQNLNHDAMYWYRQDPGQGLRLIYYSQIVNDFQKGDIAEGYSVSREKKESFPLTVTSAQKNPTAFYLCASNQGHNYGYTFGSGTRLTVV.

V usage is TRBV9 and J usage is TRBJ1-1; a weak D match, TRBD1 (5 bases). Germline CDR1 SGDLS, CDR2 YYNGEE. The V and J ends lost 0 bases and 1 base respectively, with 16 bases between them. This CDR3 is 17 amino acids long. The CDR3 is CASSVAGWGAGNTEAFF. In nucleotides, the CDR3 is TGTGCCAGCAGCGTAGCAGGGTGGGGCGCTGGGAACACTGAAGCTTTCTTT. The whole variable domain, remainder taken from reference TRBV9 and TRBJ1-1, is DSGVTQTPKHLITATGQRVTLRCSPRSGDLSVYWYQQSLDQGLQFLIQYYNGEERAKGNILERFSAQQFPDLHSELNLSSLELGDSALYFCASSVAGWGAGNTEAFFGQGTRLTVV.

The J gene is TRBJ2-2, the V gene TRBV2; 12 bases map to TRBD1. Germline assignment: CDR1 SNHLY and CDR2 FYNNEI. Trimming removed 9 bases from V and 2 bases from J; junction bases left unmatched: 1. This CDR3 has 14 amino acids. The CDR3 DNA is TGTGCCAGGGGACAGGGGGCTAACACCGGGGAGCTGTTTTTT. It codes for CARGQGANTGELFF.

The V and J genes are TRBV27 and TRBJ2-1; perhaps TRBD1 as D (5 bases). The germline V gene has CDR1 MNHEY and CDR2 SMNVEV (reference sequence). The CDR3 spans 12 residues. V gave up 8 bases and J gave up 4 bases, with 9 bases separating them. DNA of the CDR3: TGTGCCAGCGGAAACAGGTACAATGAGCAGTTCTTC. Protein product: CASGNRYNEQFF.

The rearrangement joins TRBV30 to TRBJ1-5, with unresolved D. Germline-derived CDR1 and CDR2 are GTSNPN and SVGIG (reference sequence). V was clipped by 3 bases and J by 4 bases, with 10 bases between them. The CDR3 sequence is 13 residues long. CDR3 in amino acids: CAWSRDTNQPQHF. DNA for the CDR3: TGTGCCTGGAGCCGCGACACAAATCAGCCCCAGCATTTT.

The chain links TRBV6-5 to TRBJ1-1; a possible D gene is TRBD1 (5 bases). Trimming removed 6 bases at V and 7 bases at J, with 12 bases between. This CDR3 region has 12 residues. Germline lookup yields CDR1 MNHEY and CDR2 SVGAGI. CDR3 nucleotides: TGTGCCAGCAGCTCAGGGTCTGATGAAGCTTTCTTT. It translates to CASSSGSDEAFF.

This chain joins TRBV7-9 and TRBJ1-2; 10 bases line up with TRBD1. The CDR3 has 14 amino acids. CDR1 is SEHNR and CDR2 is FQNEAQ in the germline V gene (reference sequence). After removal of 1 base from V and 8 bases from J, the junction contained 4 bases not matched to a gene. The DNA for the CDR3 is TGTGCCAGCAGCTTAGGGACAGGGGGAGGAGGCTACACCTTC. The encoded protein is CASSLGTGGGGYTF.

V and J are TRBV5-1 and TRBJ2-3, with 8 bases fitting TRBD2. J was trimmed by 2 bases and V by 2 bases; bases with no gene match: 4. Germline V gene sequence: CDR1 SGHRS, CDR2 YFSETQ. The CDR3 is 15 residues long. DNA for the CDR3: TGCGCCAGCAGCTTTGCGGGGGGACCCACAGATACGCAGTATTTT. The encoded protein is CASSFAGGPTDTQYF.

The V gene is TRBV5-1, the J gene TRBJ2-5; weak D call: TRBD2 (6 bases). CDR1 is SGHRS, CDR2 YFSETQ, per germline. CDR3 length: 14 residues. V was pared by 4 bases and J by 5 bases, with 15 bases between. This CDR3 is CASSPGGVGETQYF. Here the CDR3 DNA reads TGCGCCAGCAGCCCCGGGGGAGTAGGGGAGACCCAGTACTTC.

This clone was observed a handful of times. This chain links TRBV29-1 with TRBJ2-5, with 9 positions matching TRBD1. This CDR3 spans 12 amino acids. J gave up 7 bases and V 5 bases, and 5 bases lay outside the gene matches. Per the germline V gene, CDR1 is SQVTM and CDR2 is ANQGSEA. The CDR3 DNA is TGCAGCGTTCTGAGACAGGGGGGGACCCAGTACTTC. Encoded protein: CSVLRQGGTQYF.

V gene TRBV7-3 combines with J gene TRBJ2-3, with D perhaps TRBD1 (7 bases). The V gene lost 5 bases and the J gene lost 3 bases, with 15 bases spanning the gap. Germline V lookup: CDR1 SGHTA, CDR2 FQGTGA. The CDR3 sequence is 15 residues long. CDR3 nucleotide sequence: TGTGCCAGCAGCCGCGGGACAGCACGAACAGATACGCAGTATTTT. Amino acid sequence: CASSRGTARTDTQYF.

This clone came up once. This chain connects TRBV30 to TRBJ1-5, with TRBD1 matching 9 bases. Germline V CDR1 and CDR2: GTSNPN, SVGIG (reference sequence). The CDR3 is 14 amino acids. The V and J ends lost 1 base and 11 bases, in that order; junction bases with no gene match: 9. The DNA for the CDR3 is TGTGCCTGGAGTGATGGGACAGGGAGTCGGACCCAGCATTTT. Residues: CAWSDGTGSRTQHF.

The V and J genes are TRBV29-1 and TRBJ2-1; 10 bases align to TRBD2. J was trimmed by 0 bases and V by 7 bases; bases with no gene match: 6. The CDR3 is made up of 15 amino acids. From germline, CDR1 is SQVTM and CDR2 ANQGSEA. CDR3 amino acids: CSAFSGGLSYNEQFF. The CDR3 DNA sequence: TGCAGCGCTTTTAGCGGGGGGCTCTCCTACAATGAGCAGTTCTTC.